Given below is one TCR beta chain in context. As yet, its antigen is unknown. PCR involved 60 Vbeta and 13 Jbeta primers. The assay was immunoSEQ multiplex PCR, and TCRdb's table has in-frame clones only and misses some. Here the sample spans over 150,000 clones, about 80% being singletons. The data are from a study of cytomegalovirus exposure and HLA in healthy donors. Overall study results and limits: Accurate HLA-A and HLA-B prediction from TCR beta sequences was reported for most subjects. Presence/absence analyses rested on an assumption that sequencing depth was roughly uniform across donors. TCR beta sequences numbering roughly 18,000 were associated with HLA alleles at 0.05 false discovery rate in a later analysis.

The sequence was obtained from a woman in her thirties in good health and CMV-seronegative. The sample consisted of PBMCs.

The CDR3 protein is CASSQGTGGRETQYF. Written as DNA, the CDR3 is TGTGCCAGCAGTCAAGGAACGGGAGGTCGGGAGACCCAGTACTTC. The chain has TRBV6-5 and TRBJ2-5, with 7 bases lining up with TRBD2. J lost 5 bases, V lost 5 bases, and 11 bases had no gene match. CDR3 length: 15 amino acids. Germline V gene data show CDR1 as MNHEY and CDR2 as SVGAGI.